Listed here are 9 T cell receptor beta chains from one sample, sequenced in a study of shared clonotypes between healthy human individuals. This table comes from immunoSEQ multiplex PCR, and its TCRdb copy is limited to in-frame clones, with some not included. The repertoire holds approximately 2,200,000 clones, with 85% to 95% as singletons. Naivety among CD8 cells was defined by CD45RO negativity and positive CCR7 selection, thereby excluding terminally differentiated effector memory CD45RA+ cells. Material: naive CD8+ T cells from PBMCs. The receptor set was obtained from a man between 18 and 35 years old in good health. Some clones in this sample may be carry-over from other donors' samples.

The genes are TRBV23-1 and TRBJ1-3; D is possibly TRBD1 (6 bases). TRBV23-1 is treated as an ORF (open reading frame) with a function not yet certain. This CDR3 contains 12 residues. V was clipped by 11 bases and J by 2 bases, with 10 bases between them. The CDR3 loop reads CAPGGPGNTIYF. The CDR3 DNA follows: TGCGCCCCCGGGGGCCCTGGAAACACCATATATTTT.

On this clone: The identical CDR3 is also encoded by other nucleotide sequences in the sample. This rearrangement joins TRBV27 to TRBJ1-5, with 9 positions matching TRBD1. Germline values: CDR1 MNHEY, CDR2 SMNVEV (reference sequence). This CDR3 spans 14 amino acids. V dropped 2 bases and J dropped 5; count of bases not matched to a gene: 1. This chain's CDR3 is CASSLRTGDQPQHF. The CDR3 DNA reads as TGTGCCAGCAGTTTACGGACAGGGGATCAGCCCCAGCATTTT.

The CDR3 nucleotides read TGCGCCAGCAGCCCAGGTTGGGGTTACCAAGAGACCCAGTACTTC. This gives the protein CASSPGWGYQETQYF. The chain employs TRBV4-3 and TRBJ2-5; no reliable D call. This CDR3 has 15 amino acids. Germline CDR1 is LGHNA and CDR2 is YSLEER. V was trimmed by 4 bases and J by 0 bases, leaving 12 bases between them.

This clone was observed once. Different DNA sequences within this sample yield the same CDR3. The chain carries TRBV9 and TRBJ2-7, with 9 nucleotides matching TRBD2. This CDR3 is 15 amino acids long. Germline V lookup: CDR1 SGDLS, CDR2 YYNGEE. V trimming: 3 bases; J trimming: 0 bases; junction bases outside the gene matches: 4. CDR3 DNA: TGTGCCAGCAGCGGTAGCGGGGGTAGCTCCTACGAGCAGTACTTC. It is translated as CASSGSGGSSYEQYF.

With regard to this clone: Other nucleotide sequences in the sample specify the same CDR3. This chain connects TRBV5-6 to TRBJ1-1; D uncertain. V lost 0 bases, J lost 0 bases, and 6 bases lay in between. Germline assignment: CDR1 SGHDT and CDR2 YYEEEE. The CDR3 is 14 residues long. The CDR3 sequence: CASSLAGMNTEAFF. The CDR3 coding sequence is TGTGCCAGCAGCTTGGCAGGCATGAACACTGAAGCTTTCTTT.

This sequence joins TRBV5-6 and TRBJ2-7; D call uncertain. Germline assignment: CDR1 SGHDT and CDR2 YYEEEE. V gave up 2 bases and J gave up 4 bases, with 13 bases separating them. The CDR3 has 14 residues. CDR3 sequence reads: CASSLSLVGYEQYF. CDR3 sequence (DNA): TGTGCCAGCAGCTTAAGTTTAGTCGGGTACGAGCAGTACTTC. Drawing the rest from reference TRBV5-6 and TRBJ2-7, the complete variable domain is DAGVTQSPTHLIKTRGQQVTLRCSPKSGHDTVSWYQQALGQGPQFIFQYYEEEERQRGNFPDRFSGHQFPNYSSELNVNALLLGDSALYLCASSLSLVGYEQYFGPGTRLTVT.

The CDR3 coding sequence is TGTGCCAGCAGCTTGAGGGTACGACTAGCGGGAGAAAGAGATACGCAGTATTTT. Translating it yields CASSLRVRLAGERDTQYF. The V and J genes are TRBV7-9 and TRBJ2-3; 12 bases are a match to TRBD2. J gave up 5 bases and V 3 bases, and 12 bases lay outside the gene matches. Germline V gene sequence: CDR1 SEHNR, CDR2 FQNEAQ (reference sequence). The CDR3 loop spans 18 amino acids.

The chain carries TRBV7-9 and TRBJ1-5; no reliable D call. The CDR3 loop spans 14 amino acids. Trimming pared 1 base from V and 4 bases from J, leaving 8 bases between. The germline gives CDR1 SEHNR, CDR2 FQNEAQ (reference sequence). DNA of the CDR3: TGTGCCAGCAGCTTAGATCTAGTGAATCAGCCCCAGCATTTT. Protein: CASSLDLVNQPQHF.

This clone was recorded only once. J is TRBJ1-4 and V is TRBV7-9; D remains ambiguous. V gave up 4 bases and J gave up 0 bases, with 3 bases separating them. The CDR3 is 13 residues long. Germline V CDR1 and CDR2: SEHNR, FQNEAQ (reference sequence). CDR3 amino acids: CASSWPTNEKLFF. In DNA form, the CDR3 reads TGTGCCAGCAGCTGGCCAACTAATGAAAAACTGTTTTTT. Combining the CDR3 with reference TRBV7-9 and TRBJ1-4 gives the whole variable domain DTGVSQNPRHKITKRGQNVTFRCDPISEHNRLYWYRQTLGQGPEFLTYFQNEAQLEKSRLLSDRFSAERPKGSFSTLEIQRTEQGDSAMYLCASSWPTNEKLFFGSGTQLSVL.